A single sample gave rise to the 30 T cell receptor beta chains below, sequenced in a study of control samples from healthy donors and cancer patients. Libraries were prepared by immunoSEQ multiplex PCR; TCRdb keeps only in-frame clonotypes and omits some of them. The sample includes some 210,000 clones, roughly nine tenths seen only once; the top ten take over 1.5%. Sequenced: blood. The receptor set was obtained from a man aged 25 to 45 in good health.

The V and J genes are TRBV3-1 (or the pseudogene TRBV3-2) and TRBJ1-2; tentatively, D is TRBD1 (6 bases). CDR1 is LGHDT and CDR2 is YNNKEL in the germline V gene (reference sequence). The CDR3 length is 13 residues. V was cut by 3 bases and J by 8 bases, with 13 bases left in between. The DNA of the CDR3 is TGTGCCAGCAGCCATTACAGGGTTAGAGGCTACACCTTC. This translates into CASSHYRVRGYTF.

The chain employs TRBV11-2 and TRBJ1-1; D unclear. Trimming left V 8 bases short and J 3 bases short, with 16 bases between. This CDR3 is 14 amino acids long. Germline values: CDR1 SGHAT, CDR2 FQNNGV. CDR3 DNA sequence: TGTGCCAGCGGTAACAGTAAGGGATACACTGAAGCTTTCTTT. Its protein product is CASGNSKGYTEAFF.

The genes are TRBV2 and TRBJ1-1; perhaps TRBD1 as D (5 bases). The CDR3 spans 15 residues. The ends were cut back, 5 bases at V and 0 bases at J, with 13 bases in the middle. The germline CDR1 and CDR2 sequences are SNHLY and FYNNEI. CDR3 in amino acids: CASSMDKGMNTEAFF. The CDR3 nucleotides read TGTGCCAGCAGTATGGACAAAGGAATGAACACTGAAGCTTTCTTT.

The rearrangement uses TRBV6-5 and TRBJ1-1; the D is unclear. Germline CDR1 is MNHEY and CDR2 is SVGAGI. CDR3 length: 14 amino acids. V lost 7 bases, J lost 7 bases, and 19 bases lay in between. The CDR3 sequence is CASKGNGRILEAFF. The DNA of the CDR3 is TGTGCCAGCAAAGGCAATGGGCGCATTCTTGAAGCTTTCTTT.

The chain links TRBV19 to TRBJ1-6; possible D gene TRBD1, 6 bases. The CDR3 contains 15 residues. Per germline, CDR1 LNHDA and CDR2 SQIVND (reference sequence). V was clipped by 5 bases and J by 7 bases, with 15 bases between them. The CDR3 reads CASSRSQGSNSPLHF. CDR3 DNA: TGTGCCAGTAGTCGTTCACAGGGATCGAATTCACCCCTCCACTTT.

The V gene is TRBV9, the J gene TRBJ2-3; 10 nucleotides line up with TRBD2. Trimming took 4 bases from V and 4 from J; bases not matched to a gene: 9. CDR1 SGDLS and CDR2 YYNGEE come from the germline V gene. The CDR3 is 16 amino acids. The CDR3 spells CASSFRAGGAADTQYF. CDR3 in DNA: TGTGCCAGCAGCTTTCGAGCGGGGGGGGCGGCAGATACGCAGTATTTT.

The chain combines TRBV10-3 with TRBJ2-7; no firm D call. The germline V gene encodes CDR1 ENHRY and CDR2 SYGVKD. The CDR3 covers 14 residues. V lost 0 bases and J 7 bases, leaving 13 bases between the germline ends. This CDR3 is CAISESATRGEQYF. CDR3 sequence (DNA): TGTGCCATCAGTGAGTCTGCGACGAGAGGTGAGCAGTACTTC.

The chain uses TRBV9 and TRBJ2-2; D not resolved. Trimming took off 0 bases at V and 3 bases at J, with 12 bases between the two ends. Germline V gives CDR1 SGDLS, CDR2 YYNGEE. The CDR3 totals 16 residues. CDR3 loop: CASSVDGDIYTGELFF. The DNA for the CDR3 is TGTGCCAGCAGCGTAGATGGGGATATATACACCGGGGAGCTGTTTTTT. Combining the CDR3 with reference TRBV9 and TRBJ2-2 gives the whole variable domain DSGVTQTPKHLITATGQRVTLRCSPRSGDLSVYWYQQSLDQGLQFLIQYYNGEERAKGNILERFSAQQFPDLHSELNLSSLELGDSALYFCASSVDGDIYTGELFFGEGSRLTVL.

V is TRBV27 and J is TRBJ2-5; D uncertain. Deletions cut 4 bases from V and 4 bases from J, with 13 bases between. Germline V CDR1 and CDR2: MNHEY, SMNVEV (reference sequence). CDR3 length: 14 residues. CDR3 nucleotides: TGTGCCAGCAGTTACACACAAGGCTCAGAGACCCAGTACTTC. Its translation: CASSYTQGSETQYF.

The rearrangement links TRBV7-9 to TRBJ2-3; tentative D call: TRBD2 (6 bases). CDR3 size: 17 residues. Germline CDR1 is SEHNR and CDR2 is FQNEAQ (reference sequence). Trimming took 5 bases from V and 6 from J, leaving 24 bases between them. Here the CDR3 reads CASSPPRAGLRGDTQYF. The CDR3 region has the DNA TGTGCCAGCAGCCCGCCGCGAGCGGGCCTCCGGGGGGATACGCAGTATTTT.

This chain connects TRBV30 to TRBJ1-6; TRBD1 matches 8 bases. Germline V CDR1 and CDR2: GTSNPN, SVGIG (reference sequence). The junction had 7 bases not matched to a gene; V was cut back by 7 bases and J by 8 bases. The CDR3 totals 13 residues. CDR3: CASPGQEYSPLHF. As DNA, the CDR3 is TGTGCCTCCCCGGGACAGGAGTATTCACCCCTCCACTTT. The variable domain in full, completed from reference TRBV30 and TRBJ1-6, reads SQTIHQWPATLVQPVGSPLSLECTVEGTSNPNLYWYRQAAGRGLQLLFYSVGIGQISSEVPQNLSASRPQDRQFILSSKKLLLSDSGFYLCASPGQEYSPLHFGNGTRLTVT.

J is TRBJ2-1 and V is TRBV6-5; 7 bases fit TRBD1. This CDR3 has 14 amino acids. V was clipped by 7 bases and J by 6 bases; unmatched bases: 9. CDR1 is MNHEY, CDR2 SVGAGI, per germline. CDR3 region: CASNEGAGVNEQFF. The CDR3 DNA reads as TGTGCCAGCAACGAGGGGGCCGGAGTCAATGAGCAGTTCTTC.

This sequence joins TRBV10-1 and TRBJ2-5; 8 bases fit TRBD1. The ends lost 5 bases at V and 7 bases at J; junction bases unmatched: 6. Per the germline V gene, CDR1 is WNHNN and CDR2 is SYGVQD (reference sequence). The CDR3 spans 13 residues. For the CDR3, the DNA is TGCGCCAGCAGTTCGACAGGGGTAGGGACCCAGTACTTC. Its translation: CASSSTGVGTQYF.

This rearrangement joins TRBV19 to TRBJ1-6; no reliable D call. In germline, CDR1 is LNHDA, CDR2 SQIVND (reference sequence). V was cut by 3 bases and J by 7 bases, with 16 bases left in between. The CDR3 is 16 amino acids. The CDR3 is CASSIWTGRDNSPLHF. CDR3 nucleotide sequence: TGTGCCAGTAGTATCTGGACCGGTAGAGACAATTCACCCCTCCACTTT.

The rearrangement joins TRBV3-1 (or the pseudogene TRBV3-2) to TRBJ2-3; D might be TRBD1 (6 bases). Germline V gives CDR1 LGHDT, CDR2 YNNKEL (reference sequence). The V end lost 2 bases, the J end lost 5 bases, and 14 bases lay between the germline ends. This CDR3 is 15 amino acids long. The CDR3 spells CASSQPPTGRDTQYF. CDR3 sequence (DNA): TGTGCCAGCAGCCAACCACCTACAGGGCGAGATACGCAGTATTTT.

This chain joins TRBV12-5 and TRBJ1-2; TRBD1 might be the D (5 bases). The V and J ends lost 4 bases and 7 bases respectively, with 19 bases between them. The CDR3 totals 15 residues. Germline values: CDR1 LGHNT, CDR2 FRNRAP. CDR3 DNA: TGTGCTAGTGGTTCGTTTGGGGCCTACGTAGGTGGCTACACCTTC. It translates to CASGSFGAYVGGYTF.

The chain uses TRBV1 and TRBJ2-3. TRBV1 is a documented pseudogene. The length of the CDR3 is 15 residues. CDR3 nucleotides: TGCACCAGCAGCCAAGAAGATCGGTGGCCAGATACGCAGTATTTT. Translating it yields CTSSQEDRWPDTQYF.

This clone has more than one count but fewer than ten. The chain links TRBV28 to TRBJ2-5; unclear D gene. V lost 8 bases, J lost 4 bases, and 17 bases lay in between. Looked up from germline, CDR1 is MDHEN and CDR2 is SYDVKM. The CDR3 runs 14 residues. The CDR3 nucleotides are TGTGCCAGCTTGAATGCGAGGTTTTCAGAGACCCAGTACTTC. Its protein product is CASLNARFSETQYF.

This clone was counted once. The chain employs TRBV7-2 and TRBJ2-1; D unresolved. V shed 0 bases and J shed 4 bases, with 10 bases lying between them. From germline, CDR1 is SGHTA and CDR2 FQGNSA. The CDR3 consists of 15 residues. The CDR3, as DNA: TGTGCCAGCAGCTTAGCTCCCCCCATATACAATGAGCAGTTCTTC. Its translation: CASSLAPPIYNEQFF. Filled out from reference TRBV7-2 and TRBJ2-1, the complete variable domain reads GAGVSQSPSNKVTEKGKDVELRCDPISGHTALYWYRQSLGQGLEFLIYFQGNSAPDKSGLPSDRFSAERTGGSVSTLTIQRTQQEDSAVYLCASSLAPPIYNEQFFGPGTRLTVL.

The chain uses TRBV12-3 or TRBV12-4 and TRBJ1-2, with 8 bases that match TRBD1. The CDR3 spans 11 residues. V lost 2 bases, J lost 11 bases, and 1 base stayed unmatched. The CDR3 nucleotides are TGTGCCAGCAGTTTAAGGACAGGGTACACCTTC. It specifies CASSLRTGYTF.

CDR3 amino acids: CASSELLDVNEQYF. DNA for the CDR3: TGTGCCAGCAGTGAACTCCTGGACGTAAACGAGCAGTACTTC. The chain recombines TRBV2 with TRBJ2-7; D not resolved. The CDR3 length is 14 residues. Germline CDR1 and CDR2: SNHLY and FYNNEI. Trimming left V 2 bases short and J 5 bases short, with 13 bases between.

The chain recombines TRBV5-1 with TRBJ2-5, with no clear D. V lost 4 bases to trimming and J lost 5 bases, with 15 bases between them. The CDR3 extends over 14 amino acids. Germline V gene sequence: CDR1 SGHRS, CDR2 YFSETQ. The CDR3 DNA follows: TGCGCCAGCAGCCCCGTGGCTAGTGAGGAGACCCAGTACTTC. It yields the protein CASSPVASEETQYF.

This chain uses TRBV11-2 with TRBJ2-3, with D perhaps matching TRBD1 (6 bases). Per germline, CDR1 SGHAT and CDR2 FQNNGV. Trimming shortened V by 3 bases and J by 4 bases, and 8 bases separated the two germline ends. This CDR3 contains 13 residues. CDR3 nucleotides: TGTGCCAGCAGCTTGAAGGGGGCAGATACGCAGTATTTT. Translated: CASSLKGADTQYF.

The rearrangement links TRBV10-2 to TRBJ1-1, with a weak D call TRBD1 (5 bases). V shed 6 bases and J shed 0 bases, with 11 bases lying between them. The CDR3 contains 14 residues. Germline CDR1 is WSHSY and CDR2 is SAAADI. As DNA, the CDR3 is TGCGCCAGCAGCAGCCGGGGCCTGAACACTGAAGCTTTCTTT. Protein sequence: CASSSRGLNTEAFF.

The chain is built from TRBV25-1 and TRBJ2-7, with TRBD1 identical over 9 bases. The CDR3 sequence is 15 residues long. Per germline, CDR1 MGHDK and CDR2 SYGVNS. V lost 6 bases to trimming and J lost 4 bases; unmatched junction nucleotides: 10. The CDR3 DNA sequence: TGTGCCAGCAGGCCTGACGGACAGGGGTGGTACGAGCAGTACTTC. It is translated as CASRPDGQGWYEQYF.

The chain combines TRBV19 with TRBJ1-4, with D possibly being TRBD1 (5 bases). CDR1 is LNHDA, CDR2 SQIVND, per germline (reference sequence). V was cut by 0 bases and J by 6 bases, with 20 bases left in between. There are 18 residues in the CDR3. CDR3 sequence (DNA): TGTGCCAGTAGTATAGATGGACCCGCGGCGGGGACCTATGAAAAACTGTTTTTT. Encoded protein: CASSIDGPAAGTYEKLFF.

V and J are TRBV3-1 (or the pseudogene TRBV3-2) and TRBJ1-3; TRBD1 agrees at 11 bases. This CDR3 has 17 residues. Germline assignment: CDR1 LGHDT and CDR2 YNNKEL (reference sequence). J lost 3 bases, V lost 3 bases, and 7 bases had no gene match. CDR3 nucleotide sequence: TGTGCCAGCAGCCATGATAAGGACAGGGGGCGTGGAAACACCATATATTTT. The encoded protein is CASSHDKDRGRGNTIYF.

CDR3 sequence: CASSLAQATDTQYF. The CDR3 nucleotides are TGTGCCAGCAGCTTAGCGCAGGCCACAGATACGCAGTATTTT. V gene TRBV7-9 combines with J gene TRBJ2-3; D remains unclear. V lost 0 bases and J 2 bases, leaving 6 bases between the germline ends. The CDR3 has 14 amino acids. Germline CDR1 SEHNR, CDR2 FQNEAQ (reference sequence).

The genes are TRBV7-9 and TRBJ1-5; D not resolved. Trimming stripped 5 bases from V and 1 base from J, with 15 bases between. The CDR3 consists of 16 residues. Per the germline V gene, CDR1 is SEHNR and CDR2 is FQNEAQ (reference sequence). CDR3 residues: CASSPDGGRSNQPQHF. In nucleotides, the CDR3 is TGTGCCAGCAGCCCAGACGGAGGTCGGAGCAATCAGCCCCAGCATTTT.

For the CDR3, the DNA is TGTGCCAGCAACCCTAGACAGGGAAACACTGAAGCTTTCTTT. This translates into CASNPRQGNTEAFF. The J gene is TRBJ1-1, the V gene TRBV21-1; the D segment call TRBD1 is taken from the table without a DNA check. TRBV21-1 is marked as a pseudogene. CDR3 size: 14 residues.